This T cell receptor beta chain originates from a study of blood T cell repertoires in COVID-19. V was clipped by 4 bases and J by 8 bases; unmatched bases: 7. The germline CDR1 and CDR2 sequences are SGHTA and FQGNSA. The CDR3 covers 14 residues. TCRdb's copy holds only in-frame clones and misses some; the assay was immunoSEQ multiplex PCR. The sample records some 48,000 clones, 75% to 85% being singletons. This clonotype originated in a human donor in a cohort sampled during active COVID-19. The rearrangement links TRBV7-2 to TRBJ1-4; 7 nucleotides line up with TRBD1. Sequencing input: peripheral blood. CDR3 residues: CASSSRQGGEKLFF. The CDR3 DNA reads TGTGCCAGCAGCTCCAGACAGGGCGGGGAAAAACTGTTTTTT.